This T cell receptor (beta chain) came from a study of T cells in Graves' hyperthyroidism and ophthalmopathy. What was amplified from RNA transcripts were TCR beta CDR3 regions. HTBI primers were the set used in a first-round RT-PCR of the TCR CDR3. TCRdb called the multiplex PCR reads again in MiXCR, with one record for every CDR3 protein. Of roughly 700,000 distinct CDR3 sequences listed, 15% to 20% are singletons. The source of this sequence is a man in his fifties or sixties with Graves' hyperthyroidism. Sequencing was done on a sample of blood.

The CDR3: CASSRLADAYEQYF. DNA for the CDR3: TGTGCCAGTAGTAGACTAGCGGACGCCTACGAGCAGTACTTC. The chain links TRBV19 to TRBJ2-7; TRBD2 aligns across 9 bases. Trimming cost V 4 bases and J 2 bases; bases outside gene matches: 3. The CDR3 runs to 14 residues. Germline CDR1 is LNHDA and CDR2 is SQIVND (reference sequence).